The rows below give T cell receptor beta chains drawn from one sample of a study of T-cell reconstitution after alpha-beta-depleted transplantation in children. TCRdb passed the PCR reads through MiXCR, listing each CDR3 protein once. This table has 100,000 or so distinct CDR3 sequences, 4.5% to 7.5% appearing once. The sequencing here drew on PBMCs, mostly from graft donor cells, taken 60 days after TCRalphabeta/CD19-depleted stem cell transplant. The receptors originated from a female patient aged 2-10 years who had a stem cell transplant for Fanconi anemia, so the T cells may come from the graft donor. Both conserved end residues are trimmed from each CDR3.

CDR3,J,V
ASSWHTGELF,TRBJ2-2,TRBV27
ASSGEWVHTGELF,TRBJ2-2,TRBV6-1
ASTNRPSTGELF,TRBJ2-2,TRBV27
SGSRDVYNEQF,TRBJ2-1,TRBV20-1
ASSLWEGFKAGELF,TRBJ2-2,TRBV28
ASSFGMLLQGAEAF,TRBJ1-1,TRBV28
TSSLWGGGIAGVGYEQY,TRBJ2-7,TRBV12-3/TRBV12-4
ASSLSRDRETQY,TRBJ2-5,TRBV7-2
ASSSPHGGHTEAF,TRBJ1-1,TRBV11-2
ASSLTGQIAEAF,TRBJ1-1,TRBV12-3/TRBV12-4
SVGDRRFTYEQY,TRBJ2-7,TRBV29-1
SARPRGTSTDTQY,TRBJ2-3,TRBV29-1
SARELAGFWEQY,TRBJ2-7,TRBV20-1
ASSQDGGGQETQY,TRBJ2-5,TRBV3-1
ASSLMPGLEYNEQF,TRBJ2-1,TRBV7-6
ASSLLKDEQY,TRBJ2-7,TRBV28
SATALAGGLQF,TRBJ2-1,TRBV20-1
ASQVDRGREKLF,TRBJ1-4,TRBV6-5
AISEGPHYSGNTIY,TRBJ1-3,TRBV10-3
ASDPGVESPLH,TRBJ1-6,TRBV28
SAQGLAGGHNEQF,TRBJ2-1,TRBV20-1
SASYLAGAGYEQY,TRBJ2-7,TRBV20-1
ATSDFFGAHGTGELF,TRBJ2-2,TRBV24-1
TSCPKEKLF,TRBJ1-4,TRBV2
ASSHEGSTEAF,TRBJ1-1,TRBV7-3
ASSPTGEGEQF,TRBJ2-1,TRBV7-3
GARDSSETQY,TRBJ2-5,TRBV20-1
AISDNSNQPQH,TRBJ1-5,TRBV10-3
ASSLQTSLTKNIQY,TRBJ2-4,TRBV5-1
ASRGADEKLF,TRBJ1-4,TRBV12-3/TRBV12-4
SARSLAGQETQY,TRBJ2-5,TRBV20-1
ASSQGVEAF,TRBJ1-1,TRBV4-1
SARDPQGESQPQH,TRBJ1-5,TRBV20-1
ASSVRKPQGETQY,TRBJ2-5,TRBV7-2
ASSEEGGKYYEQY,TRBJ2-7,TRBV2
ASSLSARLYGYT,TRBJ1-2,TRBV12-3/TRBV12-4
SVVRSLRAADTQY,TRBJ2-3,TRBV29-1
ASSPGLANLIQGRGQF,TRBJ2-1,TRBV4-2
ASSLGIMGTGGSYEQY,TRBJ2-7,TRBV11-1
AIRDSSYNSPLH,TRBJ1-6,TRBV10-3
ASSLEPGQGFSEKLF,TRBJ1-4,TRBV5-1
SGSTGDTQY,TRBJ2-5,TRBV29-1
ASSLDTNYGYT,TRBJ1-2,TRBV7-9
ASSADNQETQY,TRBJ2-5,TRBV2
ASSWTGIPPYEQY,TRBJ2-7,TRBV5-1
ASRTDYETQY,TRBJ2-5,TRBV2
ASHPAGRADSGANVLT,TRBJ2-6,TRBV5-1
ASSQAPTLYEQY,TRBJ2-7,TRBV4-1
SAGVLAGGRDEQF,TRBJ2-1,TRBV20-1
ASSFGINYEQY,TRBJ2-7,TRBV27
SVVGTSGSADTQY,TRBJ2-3,TRBV29-1
SARRDRGQETQY,TRBJ2-5,TRBV20-1
ASGWGGYEQY,TRBJ2-7,TRBV28
ASSLGTSGGETQY,TRBJ2-5,TRBV7-9
ASRSSYEQY,TRBJ2-7,TRBV5-5
ASSQGLAGVNTYNEQF,TRBJ2-1,TRBV3-1
ASSFGTSVRGDTQY,TRBJ2-3,TRBV11-2